The clone carrying this T cell receptor beta chain was seen only a few times. Antigen: not known. The CDR3 spans 13 residues. The germline CDR1 and CDR2 sequences are MNHEY and SVGEGT. The ends lost 10 bases at V and 11 bases at J; junction bases unmatched: 11. Healthy Caucasians provided all donations. The sample belongs to a study of identical twins. Study-wide points: Analyses of zero insertions could, in part, be confounded by invariant MAIT and iNKT cells. Abundant beta clonotypes from cord blood bore fewer insertions; memory repertoires lacked this pattern. Interpretation of the results relied on cross-sectional statistical analysis and not on following the same donors.

TCRdb fed the 5' RACE reads into MiXCR, producing one record per CDR3 protein. This table has approximately 1.8 million distinct CDR3 sequences, roughly a third appearing once. The sample was cord blood. The V call is TRBV6-2 or TRBV6-3, the J call TRBJ2-5; TRBD2 matches at 12 bases. This clonotype was sampled from a newborn girl in good health. This CDR3 reads CATRGLAGNEQYF. The CDR3 DNA sequence: TGTGCCACTAGAGGACTAGCGGGGAATGAGCAGTACTTC.